Presented here are 32 T cell receptor beta chains from one specimen sequenced in a study of T cells in Graves' hyperthyroidism and ophthalmopathy (dated by TCRdb to between 2018 and 2020). The library came from multiplex PCR. Sequencing used an Illumina HiSeq 2000. The TCR beta CDR3 regions were amplified from RNA transcripts. A first-round RT-PCR of the TCR CDR3 used the HTBI primer set with the Qiagen OneStep RT-PCR kit. The raw public data were reprocessed by TCRdb itself: fastp quality trimming at Q25, MiXCR clonotype calling, in-frame beta chains only. One record per CDR3 amino acid sequence lists the most common genes and DNA. This sample holds about 58,000 distinct CDR3 sequences; approximately 50% were observed only once. The ten largest clones take up around 12% of the sample. Sequences were obtained from blood. The receptors were sampled from a woman aged 30 to 39 with Graves' ophthalmopathy.

This clonotype was counted many times. The rearrangement joins TRBV7-3 to TRBJ2-7, with D unclear. Germline V gene sequence: CDR1 SGHTA, CDR2 FQGTGA. The CDR3 spans 14 residues. Trimming removed 5 bases from V and 0 bases from J, with 11 bases in between. CDR3 in DNA: TGTGCCAGCAGCGTGGCCCTTATCTCCTACGAGCAGTACTTC. This translates into CASSVALISYEQYF.

The rearrangement joins TRBV7-3 to TRBJ2-7, with D unclear. The germline CDR1 and CDR2 sequences are SGHTA and FQGTGA. The CDR3 covers 12 residues. The V gene lost 2 bases and the J gene lost 7 bases, with 9 bases spanning the gap. CDR3 residues: CASSLGLREQYF. In DNA, the CDR3 is TGTGCCAGCAGCTTAGGGTTGCGGGAGCAGTACTTC. The full variable domain, in which reference TRBV7-3 and TRBJ2-7 provide the parts outside the CDR3, is GAGVSQTPSNKVTEKGKYVELRCDPISGHTALYWYRQSLGQGPEFLIYFQGTGAADDSGLPNDRFFAVRPEGSVSTLKIQRTERGDSAVYLCASSLGLREQYFGPGTRLTVT.

On this clonotype: Its ends do not fully match the called genes, so a read error is possible. V gene TRBV25-1 combines with J gene TRBJ2-2, with D uncertain. Germline assignment: CDR1 MGHDK and CDR2 SYGVNS. This CDR3 spans 15 amino acids. This CDR3 is CASNEGCANTGELFF. The CDR3 region has the DNA TGTGCCAGCAATGAAGGCTGTGCGAACACCGGGGAGCTGTTTTTT.

The CDR3 bases are TGCGCCAGCAGCTTGGGAACTCTGGGGCTAGGAGGCTACACCTTC. It is translated as CASSLGTLGLGGYTF. The V and J genes are TRBV5-1 and TRBJ1-2, with D perhaps TRBD1 (5 bases). Trimming took off 0 bases at V and 8 bases at J, with 17 bases between the two ends. Germline V gene sequence: CDR1 SGHRS, CDR2 YFSETQ. The CDR3 has 15 residues.

This clonotype rates as medium-sized. The genes are TRBV15 and TRBJ1-5, with 7 bases identical to TRBD1. Looked up from germline, CDR1 is LNHNV and CDR2 is YYDKDF (reference sequence). Trimming removed 5 bases from V and 6 bases from J; junction bases left unmatched: 7. The CDR3 has 14 residues. CDR3 sequence reads: CATSLRRGSQPQHF. The CDR3 region has the DNA TGTGCCACCAGCTTACGCAGGGGGTCTCAGCCCCAGCATTTT.

Note on this clonotype: Sequence at one end of the junction differs from germline and may be a read error. The chain uses TRBV6-1 and TRBJ1-4; D is perhaps TRBD1 (6 bases). The germline V gene has CDR1 MNHNS and CDR2 SASEGT. The CDR3 length is 15 residues. The CDR3 loop is CVSTATGSANEKLFF. The CDR3 region has the DNA TGTGTCAGCACTGCTACAGGGTCGGCTAATGAAAAACTGTTTTTT.

This clonotype is categorized as medium-sized. The chain couples TRBV25-1 to TRBJ2-1; 10 nucleotides match TRBD1. J lost 15 bases, V lost 4 bases, and 6 bases had no gene match. Germline V CDR1 and CDR2: MGHDK, SYGVNS. The CDR3 consists of 12 residues. The DNA for the CDR3 is TGTGCCAGCAGTGCCCGGACAGGGGGAACGTTCTTC. It is translated as CASSARTGGTFF. Supplemented by reference TRBV25-1 and TRBJ2-1, the full variable domain reads EADIYQTPRYLVIGTGKKITLECSQTMGHDKMYWYQQDPGMELHLIHYSYGVNSTEKGDLSSESTVSRIRTEHFPLTLESARPSHTSQYLCASSARTGGTFFGPGTRLTVL.

This clonotype was observed a single time. A single base separates this from a much larger clone, so it may be a read error. The chain links TRBV28 to TRBJ1-1; D may be TRBD1 (6 bases). The CDR3 contains 14 residues. The germline gives CDR1 MDHEN, CDR2 SYDVKM. CDR3 protein: CASTPRGGRAEACF. As DNA, the CDR3 is TGTGCCAGCACCCCCAGGGGCGGACGCGCTGAAGCTTGCTTT. The full variable domain, its missing parts supplied by reference TRBV28 and TRBJ1-1, is DVKVTQSSRYLVKRTGEKVFLECVQDMDHENMFWYRQDPGLGLRLIYFSYDVKMKEKGDIPEGYSVSREKKERFSLILESASTNQTSMYLCASTPRGGRAEACFGQGTRLTVV.

V gene TRBV18 combines with J gene TRBJ1-2, with 9 bases fitting TRBD1. Germline lookup yields CDR1 KGHSH and CDR2 LQKENI. Trimming took 2 bases from V and 6 from J; bases not matched to a gene: 13. This CDR3 is built from 17 residues. CDR3: CASSPNWGLDRGDGYTF. The DNA for the CDR3 is TGTGCCAGCTCACCAAACTGGGGTTTGGACAGGGGCGATGGCTACACCTTC.

A word on this clonotype: In this CDR3 the conserved last residue, phenylalanine or tryptophan, is missing, so a read error is likely. Because the CDR3's place on the DNA is in doubt, the DNA is left out and the CDR3 is given as listed by TCRdb. The chain couples TRBV12-3 or TRBV12-4 to TRBJ2-7; the table's TRBD2 call for D was not verified on the DNA. Inclusive of both ends, the CDR3 amounts to 9 amino acids. CDR3 amino acids: CASSFGLAG.

This clonotype was counted at least ten times. The chain carries TRBV6-1 and TRBJ2-3; 14 bases are shared with TRBD2. Germline CDR1 MNHNS, CDR2 SASEGT. The CDR3 extends over 14 amino acids. With V trimmed by 8 bases and J by 9 bases, 7 bases remained unmatched. CDR3 loop: CASAGTSGSATQYF. The CDR3 bases are TGTGCCAGCGCCGGGACTAGCGGGAGTGCGACGCAGTATTTT.

This clonotype was counted ten times or more. The chain couples TRBV28 to TRBJ1-2; D possibly corresponds to TRBD1 (6 bases). In germline, CDR1 is MDHEN, CDR2 SYDVKM. The CDR3 loop spans 16 amino acids. Trimming cost V 4 bases and J 3 bases, with 18 bases left between them. The CDR3 is CASSSVQGQQDYGYTF. CDR3 bases: TGTGCCAGCAGTTCTGTCCAGGGACAACAGGACTATGGCTACACCTTC.

The sample holds many counts of this clonotype. The J gene is TRBJ1-2, the V gene TRBV19; D unresolved. This CDR3 has 16 residues. From germline, CDR1 is LNHDA and CDR2 SQIVND (reference sequence). V was clipped by 3 bases and J by 6 bases, with 20 bases between them. The CDR3 nucleotides read TGTGCCAGTAGTATCTTGCCGGCGCAGGTCCAAGATGGCTACACCTTC. It encodes CASSILPAQVQDGYTF.

This clonotype occurred many times. This chain links TRBV19 with TRBJ1-6, with TRBD1 matching over 7 bases. The trim removed 5 bases at V and 7 bases at J, leaving 8 bases unmatched. CDR3 size: 15 residues. Germline values: CDR1 LNHDA, CDR2 SQIVND (reference sequence). CDR3 DNA: TGTGCCAGTAGTTCCTCGACAGGGTTAAATTCACCCCTCCACTTT. Protein product: CASSSSTGLNSPLHF.

The genes are TRBV7-3 and TRBJ2-5; 8 bases map to TRBD2. Per the germline V gene, CDR1 is SGHTA and CDR2 is FQGTGA. Germline trimming cut 2 bases from V and 5 bases from J; bases unmatched to any gene: 10. CDR3 length equals 16 residues. This CDR3 reads CASSLGLALISETQYF. CDR3 coding DNA: TGTGCCAGCAGCTTAGGACTAGCTTTGATCTCGGAGACCCAGTACTTC. Variable domain in full (rest from reference TRBV7-3 and TRBJ2-5): GAGVSQTPSNKVTEKGKYVELRCDPISGHTALYWYRQSLGQGPEFLIYFQGTGAADDSGLPNDRFFAVRPEGSVSTLKIQRTERGDSAVYLCASSLGLALISETQYFGPGTRLLVL.

Regarding this clonotype: A single base separates this from a much larger clone, so it may be a read error. The chain employs TRBV28 and TRBJ1-4, with 7 positions matching TRBD1. Per germline, CDR1 MDHEN and CDR2 SYDVKM. This CDR3 is 14 amino acids long. The CDR3 is CGSSLGQLNEKLFF. The DNA for the CDR3 is TGTGGCAGCAGTTTGGGACAGCTTAATGAAAAACTGTTTTTT.

This clonotype was recorded at least ten times. The chain combines TRBV11-2 with TRBJ1-2; TRBD1 matches at 8 bases. Germline-derived CDR1 and CDR2 are SGHAT and FQNNGV. V was clipped by 6 bases and J by 7 bases; unmatched bases: 13. This CDR3 is built from 15 residues. This chain's CDR3 is CASRHIDRGRAGYTF. CDR3 sequence (DNA): TGTGCCAGCAGGCATATCGACAGGGGAAGAGCTGGCTACACCTTC.

This clonotype has just one count. With a much larger clone just one base away, this may be a read error. The J gene is TRBJ1-1, the V gene TRBV27; D gene unclear. The CDR3 is 15 residues long. The V gene's germline CDR1 is MNHEY and CDR2 SMNVEV (reference sequence). The CDR3 DNA reads TGTGCCAGCAGCCTGGCGGGTATAGGGAACTCTGAAGCTTTCTTT. Translation: CASSLAGIGNSEAFF.

This chain uses TRBV2 with TRBJ2-2; possibly TRBD1 for D (6 bases). Germline values: CDR1 SNHLY, CDR2 FYNNEI. V dropped 7 bases and J dropped 0 bases, with 9 bases sitting between them. The CDR3 loop spans 14 amino acids. This chain's CDR3 is CASKEGANTGELFF. The CDR3 DNA is TGTGCCAGCAAAGAGGGGGCGAACACCGGGGAGCTGTTTTTT.

This clonotype was seen repeatedly, ten times or more. The V call is TRBV6-2 or TRBV6-3, the J call TRBJ1-6, with no clear D. CDR3 length: 14 amino acids. V was cut by 6 bases and J by 11 bases, with 17 bases left in between. In germline, CDR1 is MNHEY, CDR2 SVGEGT. The CDR3, as DNA: TGTGCCAGCAGGGGTTCGGCCAACGCAACACCCCTCCACTTT. Its protein is CASRGSANATPLHF.

Points on this clonotype: The CDR3 does not close with the conserved phenylalanine or tryptophan, likely indicating a read error. The V and J genes are TRBV6-5 and TRBJ1-1, with a possible D match to TRBD1 (6 bases). The CDR3 covers 12 residues. With 5 bases removed from V and 5 bases from J, the gap between germline ends came to 9 bases. Germline V gives CDR1 MNHEY, CDR2 SVGAGI. CDR3 amino acids: CASSRGGTEAFS. CDR3 bases: TGTGCCAGCAGTCGAGGGGGAACTGAAGCTTTCTCT.

CDR3 DNA: TGTGCCAGCAGTGAAAGCAGTTTATTAGGGGGTGCTGGAAACACCATATATTTT. The encoded protein is CASSESSLLGGAGNTIYF. The chain carries TRBV25-1 and TRBJ1-3; possibly TRBD1 for D (6 bases). There are 18 residues in the CDR3. Trimming left V 2 bases short and J 2 bases short, with 19 bases between. From germline, CDR1 is MGHDK and CDR2 SYGVNS.

This clonotype was found many times. The chain uses TRBV6-6 and TRBJ2-7; 10 bases fit TRBD2. This CDR3 comprises 15 residues. V lost 5 bases, J lost 6 bases, and 10 bases stayed unmatched. Germline values: CDR1 MNHNY, CDR2 SVGAGI (reference sequence). The CDR3: CASSGVSGRLSEQYF. In nucleotides, the CDR3 is TGTGCCAGCAGTGGGGTTAGCGGGAGGTTAAGCGAGCAGTACTTC.

This clonotype was detected ten times or more. The chain links TRBV12-3 or TRBV12-4 to TRBJ2-1; D is perhaps TRBD1 or TRBD2 (6 bases each). This CDR3 spans 14 amino acids. The V end was cut by 3 bases, the J end by 6 bases, with 12 bases between. The CDR3 sequence: CASSFLGGGNEQFF. The CDR3 coding sequence is TGTGCCAGCAGTTTCCTAGGGGGAGGCAATGAGCAGTTCTTC.

This rearrangement joins TRBV11-2 to TRBJ2-5, with 7 bases aligning to TRBD1. Germline CDR1 SGHAT, CDR2 FQNNGV. The CDR3 is 15 amino acids. Germline trimming cut 7 bases from V and 3 bases from J; bases unmatched to any gene: 11. CDR3: CASTYIGQVEETQYF. The CDR3 DNA reads as TGTGCCAGCACCTACATAGGACAGGTGGAAGAGACCCAGTACTTC.

This clonotype occurred once. The rearrangement joins TRBV6-5 to TRBJ1-1, with 7 bases identical to TRBD1. The CDR3 extends over 12 amino acids. Germline V gene sequence: CDR1 MNHEY, CDR2 SVGAGI. V was clipped by 6 bases and J by 8 bases; unmatched bases: 6. The CDR3 nucleotides are TGTGCCAGCAGGGGAGGGGGCACGGAAGCTTTCTTT. It codes for CASRGGGTEAFF.

This clonotype has a count of ten or more. V and J are TRBV5-1 and TRBJ2-5, with 8 bases identical to TRBD1. This CDR3 has 14 residues. With 4 bases clipped from V and 2 bases from J, the junction kept 4 bases outside the gene matches. CDR1 and CDR2 (germline): SGHRS, YFSETQ. The CDR3 bases are TGCGCCAGCAGCCTAGGACAGGGTCAAGAGACCCAGTACTTC. This translates into CASSLGQGQETQYF.

This clonotype was seen repeatedly, ten times or more. This chain uses TRBV20-1 with TRBJ2-5; 7 nucleotides line up with TRBD1. The CDR3 length is 12 residues. Germline V gene sequence: CDR1 DFQATT, CDR2 SNEGSKA (reference sequence). Trimming cost V 5 bases and J 1 base; bases outside gene matches: 1. The chain's CDR3 is CSAYRGQETQYF. The DNA for the CDR3 is TGCAGTGCTTACAGGGGCCAAGAGACCCAGTACTTC.

As regards this clonotype: One junction end disagrees with the germline gene, perhaps due to a read error. The chain couples TRBV9 to TRBJ1-1; 10 nucleotides align to TRBD1. Germline lookup yields CDR1 SGDLS and CDR2 YYNGEE. This CDR3 region has 16 residues. This CDR3 reads CSSSGGQGVSDTEAFF. The CDR3 DNA reads as TGTTCCAGCAGCGGAGGACAGGGGGTGAGCGACACGGAAGCTTTCTTT. The full variable domain, its missing parts supplied by reference TRBV9 and TRBJ1-1, is DSGVTQTPKHLITATGQRVTLRCSPRSGDLSVYWYQQSLDQGLQFLIQYYNGEERAKGNILERFSAQQFPDLHSELNLSSLELGDSALYFCSSSGGQGVSDTEAFFGQGTRLTVV.

On this clonotype itself: A read error may account for a junction end that differs from germline. The rearrangement links TRBV28 to TRBJ1-2; D gene unclear. CDR1 is MDHEN and CDR2 is SYDVKM in the germline V gene. The CDR3 extends over 14 amino acids. DNA of the CDR3: TGTGCCTGCCTTAAACGGGGAAAAAACTATGACTACACCTTC. Amino acid sequence: CACLKRGKNYDYTF.

Comment on this clonotype: The CDR3 carries no conserved terminal phenylalanine or tryptophan, so it likely arises from a read error. V gene TRBV9 combines with J gene TRBJ2-5; 9 positions agree with TRBD2. The V gene's germline CDR1 is SGDLS and CDR2 YYNGEE. The CDR3 is made up of 15 amino acids. The CDR3 spells CACSVREGQGETQYV. The CDR3 nucleotides read TGTGCCTGCAGCGTGCGGGAGGGCCAGGGGGAGACCCAGTACGTC.

This clonotype was picked up many times. This chain uses TRBV10-1 with TRBJ2-7, with D tentatively TRBD1 (6 bases). Deletions cut 3 bases from V and 0 bases from J, with 6 bases between. CDR1 WNHNN and CDR2 SYGVQD come from the germline V gene (reference sequence). The CDR3 totals 13 residues. In DNA form, the CDR3 reads TGCGCCAGCAGTGAAGGGGGCTCCTACGAGCAGTACTTC. It is translated as CASSEGGSYEQYF.